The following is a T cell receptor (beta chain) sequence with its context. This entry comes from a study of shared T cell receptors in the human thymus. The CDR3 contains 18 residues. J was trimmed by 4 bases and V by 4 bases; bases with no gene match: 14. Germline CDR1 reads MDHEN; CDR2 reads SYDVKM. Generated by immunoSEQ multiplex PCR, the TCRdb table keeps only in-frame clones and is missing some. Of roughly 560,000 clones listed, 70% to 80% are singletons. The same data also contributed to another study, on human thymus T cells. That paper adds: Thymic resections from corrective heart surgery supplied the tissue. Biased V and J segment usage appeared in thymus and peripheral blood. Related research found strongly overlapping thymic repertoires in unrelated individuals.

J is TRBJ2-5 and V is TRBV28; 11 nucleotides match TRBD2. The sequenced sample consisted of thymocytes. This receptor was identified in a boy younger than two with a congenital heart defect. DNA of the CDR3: TGTGCCAGCAGTTCCATACCGCGACCTGGACTAGCGGGAGAGACCCAGTACTTC. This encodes CASSSIPRPGLAGETQYF.